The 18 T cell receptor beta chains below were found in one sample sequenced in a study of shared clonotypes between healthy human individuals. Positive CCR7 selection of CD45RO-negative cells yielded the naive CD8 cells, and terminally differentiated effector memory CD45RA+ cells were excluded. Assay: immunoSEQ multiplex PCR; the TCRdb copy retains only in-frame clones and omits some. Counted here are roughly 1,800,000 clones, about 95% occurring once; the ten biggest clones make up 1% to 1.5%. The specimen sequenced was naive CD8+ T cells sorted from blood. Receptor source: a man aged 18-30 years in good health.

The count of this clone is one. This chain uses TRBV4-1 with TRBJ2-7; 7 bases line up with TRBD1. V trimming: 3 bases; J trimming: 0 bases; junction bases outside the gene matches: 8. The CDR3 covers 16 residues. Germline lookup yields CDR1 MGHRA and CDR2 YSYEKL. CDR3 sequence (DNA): TGCGCCAGCAGCCATGCCTCCGGGACAGTCTCCTACGAGCAGTACTTC. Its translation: CASSHASGTVSYEQYF.

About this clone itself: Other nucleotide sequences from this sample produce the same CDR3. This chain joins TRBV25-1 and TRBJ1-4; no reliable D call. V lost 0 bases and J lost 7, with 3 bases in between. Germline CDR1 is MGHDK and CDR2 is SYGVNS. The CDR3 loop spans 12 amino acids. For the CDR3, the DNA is TGTGCCAGCAGTGAATATGGTGAAAAACTGTTTTTT. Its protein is CASSEYGEKLFF.

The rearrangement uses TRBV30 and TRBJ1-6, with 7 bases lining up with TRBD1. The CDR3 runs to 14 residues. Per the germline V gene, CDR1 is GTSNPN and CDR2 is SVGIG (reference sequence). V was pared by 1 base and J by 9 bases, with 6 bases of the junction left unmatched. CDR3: CAWSDDRAGSPLHF. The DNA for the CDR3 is TGTGCCTGGAGTGATGACAGGGCGGGTTCACCCCTCCACTTT.

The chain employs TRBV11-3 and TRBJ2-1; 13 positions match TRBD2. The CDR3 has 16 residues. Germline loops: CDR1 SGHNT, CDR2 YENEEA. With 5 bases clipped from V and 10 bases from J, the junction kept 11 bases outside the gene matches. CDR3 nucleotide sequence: TGTGCCAGCAGCACGGGACTAGCGGGATTGCTGGACGAGCAGTTCTTC. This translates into CASSTGLAGLLDEQFF. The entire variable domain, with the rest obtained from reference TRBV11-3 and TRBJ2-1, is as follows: EAGVVQSPRYKIIEKKQPVAFWCNPISGHNTLYWYLQNLGQGPELLIRYENEEAVDDSQLPKDRFSAERLKGVDSTLKIQPAELGDSAVYLCASSTGLAGLLDEQFFGPGTRLTVL.

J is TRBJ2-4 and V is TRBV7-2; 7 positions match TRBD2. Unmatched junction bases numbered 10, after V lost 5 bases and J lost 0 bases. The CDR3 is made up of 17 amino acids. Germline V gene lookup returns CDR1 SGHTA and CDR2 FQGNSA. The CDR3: CASSRRGGELAKNIQYF. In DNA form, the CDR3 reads TGTGCCAGCAGCCGTCGGGGAGGGGAATTAGCCAAAAACATTCAGTACTTC.

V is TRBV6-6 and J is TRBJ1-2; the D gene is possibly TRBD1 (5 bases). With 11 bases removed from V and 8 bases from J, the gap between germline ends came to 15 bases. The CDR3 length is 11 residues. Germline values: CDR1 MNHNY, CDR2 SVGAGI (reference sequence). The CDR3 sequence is CASLAGKGYTF. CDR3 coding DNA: TGTGCCTCCTTGGCAGGGAAAGGCTACACCTTC.

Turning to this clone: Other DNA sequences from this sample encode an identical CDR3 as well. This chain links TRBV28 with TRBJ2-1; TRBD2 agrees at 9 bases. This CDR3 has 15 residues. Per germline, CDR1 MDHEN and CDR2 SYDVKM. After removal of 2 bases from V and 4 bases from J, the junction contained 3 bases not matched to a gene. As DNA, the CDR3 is TGTGCCAGCAGTTTAAGCGGGGGGCCTTACAATGAGCAGTTCTTC. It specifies CASSLSGGPYNEQFF.

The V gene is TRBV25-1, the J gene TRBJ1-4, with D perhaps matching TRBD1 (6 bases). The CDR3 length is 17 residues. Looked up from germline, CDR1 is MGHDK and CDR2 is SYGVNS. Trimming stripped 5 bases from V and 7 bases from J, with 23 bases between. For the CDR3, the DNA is TGTGCCAGCAGTCTAAGGGACACCCTAGTGGGTATTGAAAAACTGTTTTTT. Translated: CASSLRDTLVGIEKLFF. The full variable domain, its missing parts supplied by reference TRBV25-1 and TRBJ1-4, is EADIYQTPRYLVIGTGKKITLECSQTMGHDKMYWYQQDPGMELHLIHYSYGVNSTEKGDLSSESTVSRIRTEHFPLTLESARPSHTSQYLCASSLRDTLVGIEKLFFGSGTQLSVL.

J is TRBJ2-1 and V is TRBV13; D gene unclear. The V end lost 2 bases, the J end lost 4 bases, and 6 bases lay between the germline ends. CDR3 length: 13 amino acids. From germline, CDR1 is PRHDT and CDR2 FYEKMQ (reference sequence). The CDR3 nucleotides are TGTGCCAGCAGCTTACAAGGTTACAATGAGCAGTTCTTC. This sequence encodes CASSLQGYNEQFF.

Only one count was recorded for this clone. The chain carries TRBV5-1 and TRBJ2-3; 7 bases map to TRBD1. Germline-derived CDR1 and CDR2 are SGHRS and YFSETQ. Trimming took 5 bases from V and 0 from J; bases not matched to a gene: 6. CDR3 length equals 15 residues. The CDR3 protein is CASRYRGTSTDTQYF. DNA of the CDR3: TGCGCCAGCAGGTACAGGGGCACTAGCACAGATACGCAGTATTTT. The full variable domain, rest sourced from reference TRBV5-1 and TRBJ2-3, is KAGVTQTPRYLIKTRGQQVTLSCSPISGHRSVSWYQQTPGQGLQFLFEYFSETQRNKGNFPGRFSGRQFSNSRSEMNVSTLELGDSALYLCASRYRGTSTDTQYFGPGTRLTVL.

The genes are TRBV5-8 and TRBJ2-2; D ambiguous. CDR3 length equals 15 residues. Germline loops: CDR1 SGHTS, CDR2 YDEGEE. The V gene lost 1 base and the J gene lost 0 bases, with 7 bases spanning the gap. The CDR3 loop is CASSLPQANTGELFF. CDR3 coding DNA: TGTGCCAGCAGCTTGCCTCAGGCGAACACCGGGGAGCTGTTTTTT.

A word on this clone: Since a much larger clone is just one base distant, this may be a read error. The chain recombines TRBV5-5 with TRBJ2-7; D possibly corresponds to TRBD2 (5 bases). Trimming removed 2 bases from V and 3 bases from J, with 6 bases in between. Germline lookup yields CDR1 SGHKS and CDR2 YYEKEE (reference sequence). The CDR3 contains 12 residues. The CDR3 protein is CASSFGVYEQYF. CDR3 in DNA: TGTGCCAGCAGCTTCGGGGTCTACGAGCAGTACTTC.

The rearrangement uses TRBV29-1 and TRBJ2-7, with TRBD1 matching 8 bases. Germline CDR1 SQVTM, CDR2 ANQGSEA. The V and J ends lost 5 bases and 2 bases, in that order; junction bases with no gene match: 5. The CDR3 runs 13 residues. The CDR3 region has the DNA TGCAGCGTTTCGACAGGGGAAGCCTACGAGCAGTACTTC. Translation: CSVSTGEAYEQYF.

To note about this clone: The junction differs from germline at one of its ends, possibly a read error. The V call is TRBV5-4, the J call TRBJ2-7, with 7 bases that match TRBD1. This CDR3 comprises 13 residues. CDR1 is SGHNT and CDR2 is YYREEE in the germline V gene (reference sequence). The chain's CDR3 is CATSPTGSYEQYF. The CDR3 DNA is TGTGCCACCAGCCCGACAGGGTCCTACGAGCAGTACTTC.

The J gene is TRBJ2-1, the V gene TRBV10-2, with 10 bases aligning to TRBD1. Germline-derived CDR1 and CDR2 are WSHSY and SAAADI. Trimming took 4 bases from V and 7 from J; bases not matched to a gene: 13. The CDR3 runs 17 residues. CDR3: CASSVFVGQGTDNEQFF. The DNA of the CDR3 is TGCGCCAGCAGTGTTTTCGTGGGACAGGGGACGGATAATGAGCAGTTCTTC.

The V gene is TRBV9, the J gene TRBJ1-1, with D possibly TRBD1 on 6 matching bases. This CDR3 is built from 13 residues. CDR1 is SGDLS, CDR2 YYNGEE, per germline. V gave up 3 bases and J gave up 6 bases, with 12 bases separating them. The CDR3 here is CASSGSGAAEAFF. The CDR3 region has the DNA TGTGCCAGCAGCGGGTCAGGGGCCGCTGAAGCTTTCTTT.

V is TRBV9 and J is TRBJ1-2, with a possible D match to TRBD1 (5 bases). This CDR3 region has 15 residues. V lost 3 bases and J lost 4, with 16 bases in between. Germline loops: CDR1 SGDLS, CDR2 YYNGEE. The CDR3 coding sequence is TGTGCCAGCAGCGCCGGGGGTGGGGTATCCTATGGCTACACCTTC. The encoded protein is CASSAGGGVSYGYTF. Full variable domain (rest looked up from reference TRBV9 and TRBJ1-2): DSGVTQTPKHLITATGQRVTLRCSPRSGDLSVYWYQQSLDQGLQFLIQYYNGEERAKGNILERFSAQQFPDLHSELNLSSLELGDSALYFCASSAGGGVSYGYTFGSGTRLTVV.

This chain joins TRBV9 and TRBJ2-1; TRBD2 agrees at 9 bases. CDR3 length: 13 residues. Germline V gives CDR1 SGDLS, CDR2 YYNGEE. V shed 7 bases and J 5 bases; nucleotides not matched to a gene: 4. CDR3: CASFASGNNEQFF. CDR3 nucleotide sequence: TGTGCCAGCTTCGCTAGCGGGAACAATGAGCAGTTCTTC.